The next 21 T cell receptor beta chains were all read from a single sample in a study of CD8 T cells in ankylosing spondylitis (dated by TCRdb to about 2017). General conclusions and limits of the study: Blood from ankylosing spondylitis patients appeared to be characterized by a TCR beta motif composed of 7 to 9 highly homologous amino acid variants.

Antigen specificity for these receptors is unknown. The method behind the library was 5' RACE. Reads for this sample came from an Illumina HiSeq 2500. TCRdb passed the public sequencing reads through fastp at Q25 and MiXCR, retaining productive beta sequences. Every CDR3 protein is listed once, alongside the most common genes and DNA of its rows. For this sample there are a few hundred thousand distinct CDR3 sequences; about 12% appear just once. The biggest ten clones account for nearly 7% of the sample. The sequenced sample consisted of blood, either unsorted or a sorted T cell fraction (not recorded which). Every receptor here comes from a male donor with ankylosing spondylitis.

This clonotype has only a few counts. This chain connects TRBV3-1 to TRBJ2-7; 7 bases agree with TRBD2. Germline V gene lookup returns CDR1 LGHDT and CDR2 YNNKEL (reference sequence). V shed 4 bases, J shed 7 bases, and the junction held 10 bases outside the gene matches. This CDR3 contains 14 residues. The CDR3, as DNA: TGTGCCAGCAGCCGCGAGGCGGGAGTGAGGGAGCAGTACTTC. This encodes CASSREAGVREQYF.

The rearrangement uses TRBV24-1 and TRBJ2-3, with TRBD2 matching 8 bases. The CDR3 is 17 amino acids. From germline, CDR1 is KGHDR and CDR2 SFDVKD. J gave up 2 bases and V 0 bases, and 6 bases lay outside the gene matches. The CDR3 DNA follows: TGTGCCACCAGTGATTTGGAAAGCGGGAGAAACACAGATACGCAGTATTTT. Translation gives CATSDLESGRNTDTQYF.

This chain links TRBV11-3 with TRBJ2-2, with D perhaps TRBD2 (6 bases). This CDR3 region has 16 residues. Trimming stripped 4 bases from V and 0 bases from J, with 12 bases between. CDR1 and CDR2 from the germline V gene are SGHNT and YENEEA. The CDR3 DNA reads as TGTGCCAGCAGCTACTCTCTAGCGCCGAACACCGGGGAGCTGTTTTTT. Translated, it gives CASSYSLAPNTGELFF.

The gene calls are TRBV10-3 and TRBJ1-2, with 7 bases matching TRBD1. Germline V gene sequence: CDR1 ENHRY, CDR2 SYGVKD. V gave up 2 bases and J gave up 6 bases; unmatched junction bases: 3. The CDR3 covers 13 residues. CDR3 DNA: TGTGCCATCAGTGAGAGGGGGCGGGATGGCTACACCTTC. Protein: CAISERGRDGYTF.

The chain recombines TRBV5-6 with TRBJ2-3; 10 positions match TRBD1. V lost 0 bases and J lost 3; bases outside the gene matches: 7. This CDR3 is built from 17 residues. The germline gives CDR1 SGHDT, CDR2 YYEEEE. For the CDR3, the DNA is TGTGCCAGCAGCTTGGCCTGGGGGACAGGGGCAACAGATACGCAGTATTTT. This sequence encodes CASSLAWGTGATDTQYF.

The V and J genes are TRBV5-1 and TRBJ1-2; D is unclear. Germline-derived CDR1 and CDR2 are SGHRS and YFSETQ. The V end lost 6 bases, the J end lost 1 base, and 16 bases lay between the germline ends. The CDR3 spans 15 residues. CDR3 in amino acids: CASNPVGAFNYGYTF. The CDR3 nucleotides read TGCGCCAGCAACCCAGTTGGAGCCTTTAACTATGGCTACACCTTC.

This clonotype was recorded a few times. The J gene is TRBJ1-1, the V gene TRBV6-1; D gene uncertain. The V gene's germline CDR1 is MNHNS and CDR2 SASEGT. This CDR3 has 13 residues. V was trimmed by 6 bases and J by 0 bases, leaving 8 bases between them. CDR3 coding DNA: TGTGCCAGCAGGGCAGCAATGAACACTGAAGCTTTCTTT. Translated: CASRAAMNTEAFF.

This chain links TRBV6-1 with TRBJ1-2; 7 nucleotides agree with TRBD1. CDR3 length: 15 amino acids. With 6 bases clipped from V and 3 bases from J, the junction kept 10 bases outside the gene matches. Germline V lookup: CDR1 MNHNS, CDR2 SASEGT. This chain's CDR3 is CASRKQGWTYYGYTF. CDR3 nucleotide sequence: TGTGCCAGCAGAAAACAGGGGTGGACTTACTATGGCTACACCTTC.

V and J are TRBV5-6 and TRBJ2-3; TRBD2 matches 10 bases. Looked up from germline, CDR1 is SGHDT and CDR2 is YYEEEE. CDR3 length equals 15 residues. The ends lost 5 bases at V and 4 bases at J; junction bases unmatched: 7. CDR3 in DNA: TGTGCCAGCAGACCCAGCGGGAGGGGTCCAGATACGCAGTATTTT. Translation: CASRPSGRGPDTQYF.

Only a few counts were recorded for this clonotype. The chain links TRBV4-2 to TRBJ2-7; TRBD2 is a possible D gene (6 bases). CDR3 length: 13 residues. V shed 3 bases and J shed 7 bases, with 13 bases lying between them. Looked up from germline, CDR1 is LGHNA and CDR2 is YNFKEQ. The CDR3: CASSHEQAGEQYF. The CDR3 coding sequence is TGTGCCAGCAGCCACGAACAGGCGGGGGAGCAGTACTTC.

This clonotype has just a few counts. The V and J genes are TRBV4-1 and TRBJ1-1; tentative D call: TRBD1 (6 bases). V lost 3 bases and J lost 8, with 16 bases in between. The germline gives CDR1 MGHRA, CDR2 YSYEKL. The length of the CDR3 is 14 residues. The CDR3 nucleotides read TGCGCCAGCAGCCATCCCCCCGGAGGGACAGAAGCTTTCTTT. This gives the protein CASSHPPGGTEAFF.

This clonotype was detected only a few times. This chain joins TRBV11-2 and TRBJ2-1; TRBD2 matches 13 bases. Germline CDR1 reads SGHAT; CDR2 reads FQNNGV. There are 17 residues in the CDR3. V shed 5 bases and J 10 bases; nucleotides not matched to a gene: 14. The CDR3 protein is CASSKIAGTSGKWEQFF. The CDR3 DNA follows: TGTGCCAGCAGCAAAATAGCCGGGACTAGCGGGAAGTGGGAGCAGTTCTTC.

This clonotype was recorded many times. The genes are TRBV20-1 and TRBJ2-5; TRBD1 agrees at 7 bases. The CDR3 is 12 amino acids. V lost 2 bases and J lost 4; bases outside the gene matches: 1. Germline lookup yields CDR1 DFQATT and CDR2 SNEGSKA (reference sequence). CDR3 bases: TGCAGTGCTAGACCAGGGGGAGAGACCCAGTACTTC. It yields the protein CSARPGGETQYF.

Concerning this clonotype: One junction end disagrees with the germline gene, perhaps due to a read error. The chain joins TRBV20-1 to TRBJ2-1; D is unresolved. CDR3 length: 16 amino acids. Germline V CDR1 and CDR2: DFQATT, SNEGSKA (reference sequence). CDR3 in amino acids: CCARVGEARPTNEQFF. Here the CDR3 DNA reads TGCTGTGCTAGAGTCGGAGAAGCGAGACCAACCAATGAGCAGTTCTTC.

This clonotype occurred a few times. The chain has TRBV20-1 and TRBJ1-4; D gene uncertain. The ends were cut back, 0 bases at V and 7 bases at J, with 15 bases in the middle. Germline values: CDR1 DFQATT, CDR2 SNEGSKA (reference sequence). CDR3 length: 15 residues. This CDR3 reads CSARDLQSRGEKLFF. CDR3 DNA sequence: TGCAGTGCTAGAGATTTACAAAGTCGGGGTGAAAAACTGTTTTTT.

This clonotype was found many times. The genes are TRBV3-1 and TRBJ2-2; 10 positions agree with TRBD1. The CDR3 is 16 amino acids. Losses at the gene ends were 4 bases for V and 5 bases for J; bases not matched to a gene: 7. Germline CDR1 LGHDT, CDR2 YNNKEL (reference sequence). In DNA, the CDR3 is TGTGCCAGCAGCCGACCCGGGACAGGGGAGACCGGGGAGCTGTTTTTT. Amino acid sequence: CASSRPGTGETGELFF.

The sample holds a few counts of this clonotype. The chain combines TRBV6-1 with TRBJ2-3; 10 bases match TRBD2. Germline V gives CDR1 MNHNS, CDR2 SASEGT. The CDR3 totals 19 residues. Trimming removed 6 bases from V and 0 bases from J; junction bases left unmatched: 15. This CDR3 is CASRPAVGSGRFSTDTQYF. CDR3 DNA sequence: TGTGCCAGCAGACCTGCTGTCGGTAGCGGGAGGTTTAGCACAGATACGCAGTATTTT.

The chain recombines TRBV4-2 with TRBJ2-3, with unresolved D. CDR1 and CDR2 from the germline V gene are LGHNA and YNFKEQ. Trimming cost V 1 base and J 7 bases, with 6 bases left between them. The CDR3 loop spans 12 amino acids. This CDR3 reads CASSQVENTQYF. The CDR3 bases are TGTGCCAGCAGCCAAGTCGAGAATACGCAGTATTTT.

This clonotype has just a few counts. The V call is TRBV28, the J call TRBJ1-5, with D possibly matching TRBD1 (6 bases). The germline V gene has CDR1 MDHEN and CDR2 SYDVKM. The CDR3 covers 15 residues. V lost 6 bases to trimming and J lost 4 bases, with 16 bases between them. CDR3 nucleotide sequence: TGTGCCAGCAGACCCACAGGGACGAGGAATCAGCCCCAGCATTTT. This encodes CASRPTGTRNQPQHF.

The chain has TRBV27 and TRBJ2-7; 9 bases line up with TRBD1. V shed 2 bases and J 7 bases; nucleotides not matched to a gene: 9. Looked up from germline, CDR1 is MNHEY and CDR2 is SMNVEV (reference sequence). The CDR3 loop spans 15 amino acids. The CDR3 region is CASSLRGQGSWEQYF. The CDR3 DNA reads TGTGCCAGCAGTTTAAGGGGACAGGGATCCTGGGAGCAGTACTTC.

This clonotype was seen a handful of times. The chain uses TRBV5-6 and TRBJ2-1, with D tentatively TRBD1 or TRBD2 (5 bases each). Germline CDR1 reads SGHDT; CDR2 reads YYEEEE. The CDR3 length is 13 residues. V lost 0 bases and J lost 7, with 8 bases in between. CDR3 DNA sequence: TGTGCCAGCAGCTTGGATTGGGGGAATGAGCAGTTCTTC. Protein: CASSLDWGNEQFF.